A selection of T cell receptor beta chains follows, all from one sample in a study of cytomegalovirus exposure and HLA in healthy donors. Clones were read by immunoSEQ multiplex PCR, and TCRdb kept only the in-frame ones, dropping some. The table has approximately 190,000 clones, approximately 78% seen once. The sequenced sample consisted of PBMCs. The receptors were gathered from a woman aged 18-29 years in good health and CMV-seronegative. Each CDR3 is given with its conserved first and last residue. The order of the fields is CDR3 length, J gene, D gene, V gene, clone size, CDR3 DNA, CDR3 protein. The D gene is left open where the match is weak. Size is omitted from some rows. Given values are once, few, many or a class for expanded clones.

length: 14; J: TRBJ2-3; D: TRBD2; V: TRBV7-9; size: -; DNA: TGTGCCAGCAGCCTAGCGGAGAGTGCAGATACGCAGTATTTT; CDR3: CASSLAESADTQYF
length: 15; J: TRBJ2-3; D: TRBD2; V: TRBV7-9; size: -; DNA: TGTGCCAGCCACTCCGGGGCGGGAGAAGGGGATACGCAGTATTTT; CDR3: CASHSGAGEGDTQYF
length: 14; J: TRBJ2-5; D: -; V: TRBV18; size: -; DNA: TGTGCCAGCTCACCCCCTGGGGGGAGTCAGACCCAGTACTTC; CDR3: CASSPPGGSQTQYF
length: 14; J: TRBJ1-1; D: TRBD1; V: TRBV28; size: -; DNA: TGTGCCAGCAGACCCGGGACAGGTCCCCCTGAAGCTTTCTTT; CDR3: CASRPGTGPPEAFF
length: 13; J: TRBJ1-5; D: -; V: TRBV29-1; size: -; DNA: TGCAGCGTTGTAGGGGCGAGCAATCAGCCCCAGCATTTT; CDR3: CSVVGASNQPQHF
length: 13; J: TRBJ1-1; D: -; V: TRBV28; size: -; DNA: TGTGCCAGCACGGGGAAGGGTCTTTCTGAAGCTTTCTTT; CDR3: CASTGKGLSEAFF
length: 17; J: TRBJ2-3; D: TRBD2; V: TRBV11-3; size: -; DNA: TGTGCCAGCAGCTTCGGGACTAGCGGAGCTAGCACAGATACGCAGTATTTT; CDR3: CASSFGTSGASTDTQYF
length: 13; J: TRBJ2-5; D: -; V: TRBV7-9; size: -; DNA: TGTGCCAGCAGCCCGACAGCCCAAGAGACCCAGTACTTC; CDR3: CASSPTAQETQYF
length: 15; J: TRBJ1-1; D: -; V: TRBV5-6; size: few; DNA: TGTGCCAGCAGCTCGCGCCGAGCGGGGGGGACTGAAGCTTTCTTT; CDR3: CASSSRRAGGTEAFF
length: 14; J: TRBJ1-2; D: TRBD1; V: TRBV25-1; size: -; DNA: TGTGCCAGCAGGGGCTCCGGGACAGGGTTTGGCTACACCTTC; CDR3: CASRGSGTGFGYTF
length: 14; J: TRBJ2-1; D: -; V: TRBV28; size: -; DNA: TGTGCCAGCAGGACCTGGACTACCCCCAGCGAGCAGTTCTTC; CDR3: CASRTWTTPSEQFF
length: 13; J: TRBJ1-5; D: -; V: TRBV19; size: -; DNA: TGTGCCAGTACCACCGGGGGCAATCAGCCCCAGCATTTT; CDR3: CASTTGGNQPQHF
length: 13; J: TRBJ2-3; D: -; V: TRBV6-1; size: few; DNA: TGTGCCAGCAGTGAAAGGAGGGGTGGTACGCAGTATTTT; CDR3: CASSERRGGTQYF
length: 13; J: TRBJ2-1; D: TRBD2; V: TRBV30; size: -; DNA: TGTGCCTGGAGTCATATAGCGGGAGGGGAGCAGTTCTTC; CDR3: CAWSHIAGGEQFF
length: 15; J: TRBJ1-2; D: TRBD1; V: TRBV29-1; size: -; DNA: TGCAGCGTTCCGAAGACAGGGGGAGTAGGGAATGGCTACACCTTC; CDR3: CSVPKTGGVGNGYTF